This T cell receptor beta chain was identified during a study of T cells of healthy individuals. Many counts were recorded for this clonotype. TCRdb reprocessed the 5' RACE reads via MiXCR and lists one record per CDR3 protein. The data contain tens of thousands of distinct CDR3 sequences, about 5% of them seen just once; the ten biggest clones take up around 6.9%. Trimming removed 3 bases from V and 3 bases from J, with 9 bases in between. Looked up from germline, CDR1 is SGHDN and CDR2 is FVKESK. The CDR3 totals 13 residues. The chain has TRBV14 and TRBJ2-7; D is perhaps TRBD2 (5 bases). This TCR was sampled from a female donor in good health. The CDR3 reads CASSQADYYEQYF. CDR3 DNA sequence: TGTGCCAGCAGCCAGGCAGACTACTACGAGCAGTACTTC.